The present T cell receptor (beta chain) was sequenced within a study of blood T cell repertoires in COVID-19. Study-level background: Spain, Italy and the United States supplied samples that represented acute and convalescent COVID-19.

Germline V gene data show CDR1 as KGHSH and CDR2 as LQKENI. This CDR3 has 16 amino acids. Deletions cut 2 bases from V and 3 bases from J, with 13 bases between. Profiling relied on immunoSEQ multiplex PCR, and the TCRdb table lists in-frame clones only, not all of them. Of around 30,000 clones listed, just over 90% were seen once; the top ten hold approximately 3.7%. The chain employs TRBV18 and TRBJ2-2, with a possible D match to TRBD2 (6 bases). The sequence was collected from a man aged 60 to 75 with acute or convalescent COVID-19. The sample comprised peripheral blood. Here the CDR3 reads CASSPSGGPYTGELFF. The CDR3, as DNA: TGTGCCAGCTCACCAAGTGGAGGGCCGTACACCGGGGAGCTGTTTTTT.